This T cell receptor beta chain is from a study of memory CD4+ T cells and cytomegalovirus serostatus. Background on the study: Healthy Belgian adult donors included fewer than 10 CMV-positive and some 24 CMV-negative people.

The protocol was immunoSEQ multiplex PCR, while the TCRdb copy is restricted to in-frame clones and leaves out a portion. Found here are tens of thousands of clones, over 75% of them singletons; the top ten hold 0.55% to 0.7%. Single viable CD3+CD4+CD8-CD45RO+ cells were sorted as the memory CD4+ T cells. Donors' CMV status reflects serum IgG against pp150, pp28, p38, p52. Germline CDR1 and CDR2: SGHTA and FQGNSA. V lost 7 bases and J lost 5, with 8 bases in between. The CDR3 totals 11 residues. Study results and limitations: CD4+ memory repertoires contained about 40% of the roughly 160 reported CMV TCRbeta sequences. Suggested: most of the CMV-linked TCR signature lies in CD4+ memory cells.

In its sample, this clone was seen a few times. The antigen is unknown. This chain joins TRBV7-2 and TRBJ2-5; no definite D call. The sequencing input was memory CD4+ T cells from blood. The receptor comes from an adult in good health and CMV-seronegative. The CDR3 loop reads CASTNIETQYF. DNA for the CDR3: TGTGCCAGCACCAATATTGAGACCCAGTACTTC.